The subject of this entry is one T cell receptor beta chain. What it binds is not known. This sample is part of a study of cytomegalovirus exposure and HLA in healthy donors. Turning to the study itself: Around 78 million unique TCR sequences came from HLA-typed donors in an early release. The Caucasian-associated ancestry cluster contained about 80% of the 398 genotyped donors. Study-level points and caveats: Accounts indicate the classifier identified cytomegalovirus status with strong specificity and sensitivity.

Deletions cut 2 bases from V and 4 bases from J, with 14 bases between. The CDR3 spans 15 residues. Germline V gene data show CDR1 as SGHTA and CDR2 as FQGNSA. A multiplex PCR was run with 60 Vbeta primers and 13 Jbeta primers. Profiled with immunoSEQ multiplex PCR; TCRdb holds only in-frame clones, not every one. The sample includes around 97,000 clones, approximately 70% of them seen just once. The V gene is TRBV7-2, the J gene TRBJ1-2, with a weak D call TRBD1 (5 bases). The clonotype was recovered from a woman between 45 and 65 years old in good health and CMV-seronegative. The sequencing input was PBMCs. The CDR3 here is CASSLLLRTTYGYTF. The DNA of the CDR3 is TGTGCCAGCAGCTTATTACTTCGGACAACCTATGGCTACACCTTC.